The clone carrying this T cell receptor (beta chain) was detected only once. The sample comes from a study of control samples from healthy donors and cancer patients. With V trimmed by 8 bases and J by 7 bases, 16 bases remained unmatched. This CDR3 contains 15 residues. The germline V gene encodes CDR1 SGHAT and CDR2 FQNNGV. The assay was immunoSEQ multiplex PCR, and TCRdb's table has in-frame clones only and misses some. The table has 130,000 to 150,000 clones, under 95% seen once. J is TRBJ2-7 and V is TRBV11-2, with TRBD2 identical over 8 bases. The receptor was isolated from a man between 18 and 29 years old in good health. The sample consisted of blood. CDR3 DNA sequence: TGTGCCAGCGGCCGTGGAGCGGGAGAGGGTAGGGAGCAGTACTTC. Residues: CASGRGAGEGREQYF. Full variable domain (outside the CDR3, taken from reference TRBV11-2 and TRBJ2-7): EAGVAQSPRYKIIEKRQSVAFWCNPISGHATLYWYQQILGQGPKLLIQFQNNGVVDDSQLPKDRFSAERLKGVDSTLKIQPAKLEDSAVYLCASGRGAGEGREQYFGPGTRLTVT.